The 18 T cell receptor beta chains presented below share a single source sample, sequenced in a study of cytomegalovirus exposure and HLA in healthy donors. Researchers ran the PCR with 60 Vbeta and 13 Jbeta primers. Libraries were prepared by immunoSEQ multiplex PCR; TCRdb keeps only in-frame clonotypes and omits some of them. The table has 85,000 to 130,000 clones, about a tenth seen once; the top ten hold 5.5% to 7.5%. The material sequenced was PBMCs. The receptor source for this set is a man aged 35-49 years in good health and CMV-seropositive.

The sample holds a few counts of this clone. Here the CDR3 DNA reads TGTGCCAGCAGTGAGGCAGGGCTAAACAATGAGCAGTTCTTC. Translating it yields CASSEAGLNNEQFF. The chain has TRBV6-1 and TRBJ2-1, with D perhaps TRBD1 (5 bases). The V gene's germline CDR1 is MNHNS and CDR2 SASEGT. The V end lost 3 bases, the J end lost 5 bases, and 11 bases lay between the germline ends. The CDR3 is 14 residues long.

Comments on this clone: Other DNA sequences in this specimen translate into the identical CDR3. The chain joins TRBV27 to TRBJ1-1, with TRBD1 identical over 9 bases. The junction had 9 bases not matched to a gene; V was cut back by 8 bases and J by 11 bases. Germline CDR1 is MNHEY and CDR2 is SMNVEV (reference sequence). The CDR3 extends over 12 amino acids. CDR3 coding DNA: TGTGCCAGCCGATCCGGGACAGGGACTGCTTTCTTT. Amino acid sequence: CASRSGTGTAFF.

This clone was counted a few times. V is TRBV29-1 and J is TRBJ2-7; 8 positions agree with TRBD1. The J segment lost 3 bases and the V segment lost 5 bases, leaving 9 bases of the junction unmatched. The CDR3 length is 14 residues. Germline V CDR1 and CDR2: SQVTM, ANQGSEA. This CDR3 reads CSVLDRAGIYEQYF. The CDR3 DNA reads TGCAGCGTTTTGGACAGGGCCGGGATCTACGAGCAGTACTTC.

The V and J genes are TRBV28 and TRBJ1-5; perhaps TRBD1 as D (6 bases). This CDR3 contains 14 residues. Germline loops: CDR1 MDHEN, CDR2 SYDVKM. Trimming removed 5 bases at V and 3 bases at J, with 11 bases between. The CDR3 loop reads CASSPGVSNQPQHF. The CDR3 DNA reads TGTGCCAGCAGTCCAGGGGTTTCCAATCAGCCCCAGCATTTT.

This sequence joins TRBV6-5 and TRBJ1-4; 7 nucleotides agree with TRBD1. The CDR3 is made up of 15 amino acids. Germline-derived CDR1 and CDR2 are MNHEY and SVGAGI. The trim removed 5 bases at V and 9 bases at J, leaving 12 bases unmatched. DNA for the CDR3: TGTGCCAGCAGTGGGACAGTGGGTATAGAACAAAAACTGTTTTTT. This codes for CASSGTVGIEQKLFF.

CDR3 DNA sequence: TGTGCCAGCAGCTTTGACAGGGAAATCAGAGATGGCTACACCTTC. Translating it yields CASSFDREIRDGYTF. V gene TRBV7-2 combines with J gene TRBJ1-2; TRBD1 matches at 7 bases. V gave up 3 bases and J gave up 6 bases; unmatched junction bases: 10. Germline V gives CDR1 SGHTA, CDR2 FQGNSA. The CDR3 has 15 residues.

This clone was detected only a few times. The V and J genes are TRBV11-1 and TRBJ1-1, with unresolved D. The CDR3 spans 15 residues. The V gene lost 1 base and the J gene lost 1 base, with 10 bases spanning the gap. Germline lookup yields CDR1 SGHAT and CDR2 FQDESV (reference sequence). CDR3 sequence reads: CASSLGHRQNTEAFF. The CDR3 DNA is TGTGCCAGCAGCTTAGGGCACAGACAGAACACTGAAGCTTTCTTT.

A note on this clone: Sequence at one end of the junction differs from germline and may be a read error. This chain links TRBV7-7 with TRBJ2-3; no definite D call. Germline-derived CDR1 and CDR2 are SSHAT and FNYEAQ (reference sequence). The CDR3 is 13 residues long. CDR3 nucleotides: TGTGCTAGCAGCGCCACTACCACAGATACGCAGTATTTT. Amino acid sequence: CASSATTTDTQYF.

This clone came up a few times. The V gene is TRBV25-1, the J gene TRBJ1-2; a weak D match, TRBD1 (6 bases). The length of the CDR3 is 12 residues. V was pared by 5 bases and J by 2 bases, with 6 bases between. The V gene's germline CDR1 is MGHDK and CDR2 SYGVNS. The CDR3, as DNA: TGTGCCAGCAGTAGGGGGAACTATGGCTACACCTTC. This gives the protein CASSRGNYGYTF.

This sequence joins TRBV5-1 and TRBJ2-1, with D uncertain. CDR3 length equals 12 residues. Per the germline V gene, CDR1 is SGHRS and CDR2 is YFSETQ. V was trimmed by 1 base and J by 8 bases, leaving 7 bases between them. The CDR3 loop is CASSLPLDEQFF. CDR3 nucleotides: TGCGCCAGCAGCTTGCCTCTCGATGAGCAGTTCTTC.

This clone was seen a few times. The chain recombines TRBV7-6 with TRBJ2-1; D remains ambiguous. The length of the CDR3 is 11 residues. Germline V gene lookup returns CDR1 SGHVS and CDR2 FNYEAQ. V was shortened by 6 bases and J by 5 bases, with 5 bases between the two germline ends. CDR3 bases: TGTGCCAGCAGAACAAACAATGAGCAGTTCTTC. This codes for CASRTNNEQFF.

The rearrangement joins TRBV7-8 to TRBJ2-1, with D unclear. The CDR3 contains 15 residues. V was cut by 4 bases and J by 0 bases, with 10 bases left in between. Germline-derived CDR1 and CDR2 are SGHVS and FQNEAQ. CDR3 DNA sequence: TGTGCCAGCAGCTACCGGGTGATCTCCTACAATGAGCAGTTCTTC. Translating gives CASSYRVISYNEQFF.

This clone was observed a few times. The genes are TRBV30 and TRBJ1-4; D is uncertain. The V gene's germline CDR1 is GTSNPN and CDR2 SVGIG (reference sequence). V lost 0 bases to trimming and J lost 0 bases, with 14 bases between them. The CDR3 has 17 amino acids. The CDR3 region has the DNA TGTGCCTGGAGTGTATTGCTTTCCGGTGCAACTAATGAAAAACTGTTTTTT. As protein: CAWSVLLSGATNEKLFF.

The genes are TRBV11-2 and TRBJ1-3; a possible D gene is TRBD1 (6 bases). Per germline, CDR1 SGHAT and CDR2 FQNNGV. Trimming cost V 5 bases and J 0 bases, with 20 bases left between them. The CDR3 is made up of 18 amino acids. The chain's CDR3 is CASSLQPGHLSSGNTIYF. In DNA form, the CDR3 reads TGTGCCAGCAGCCTACAACCGGGACATCTGAGCTCTGGAAACACCATATATTTT. Supplemented by reference TRBV11-2 and TRBJ1-3, the full variable domain reads EAGVAQSPRYKIIEKRQSVAFWCNPISGHATLYWYQQILGQGPKLLIQFQNNGVVDDSQLPKDRFSAERLKGVDSTLKIQPAKLEDSAVYLCASSLQPGHLSSGNTIYFGEGSWLTVV.

The V call is TRBV16, the J call TRBJ2-2; 11 bases agree with TRBD1. Germline loops: CDR1 KGHSY, CDR2 FQNENV. This CDR3 has 17 residues. Losses at the gene ends were 2 bases for V and 4 bases for J; bases not matched to a gene: 6. The CDR3 loop reads CASSQKGQGAITGELFF. CDR3 sequence (DNA): TGTGCCAGCAGCCAAAAAGGACAGGGGGCCATCACCGGGGAGCTGTTTTTT. Based on the CDR3 plus reference TRBV16 and TRBJ2-2, the full variable domain is GEEVAQTPKHLVRGEGQKAKLYCAPIKGHSYVFWYQQVLKNEFKFLISFQNENVFDETGMPKERFSAKCLPNSPCSLEIQATKLEDSAVYFCASSQKGQGAITGELFFGEGSRLTVL.

The chain recombines TRBV6-5 with TRBJ1-5; no reliable D call. Trimming left V 6 bases short and J 9 bases short, with 18 bases between. The CDR3 sequence is 14 residues long. Germline V gene sequence: CDR1 MNHEY, CDR2 SVGAGI. CDR3 loop: CASSVTDLSRPQHF. CDR3 DNA sequence: TGTGCCAGCAGCGTCACAGACCTTAGTCGGCCCCAGCATTTT.

In this sample, this clone turned up a few times. This sequence joins TRBV2 and TRBJ1-5, with D tentatively TRBD1 (5 bases). Germline V gives CDR1 SNHLY, CDR2 FYNNEI. V was cut by 8 bases and J by 7 bases, with 18 bases left in between. This CDR3 contains 14 residues. This CDR3 is CASHVVPGGQPQHF. DNA of the CDR3: TGTGCCAGCCACGTCGTCCCCGGGGGGCAGCCCCAGCATTTT.

The chain uses TRBV27 and TRBJ1-6, with D tentatively TRBD1 (6 bases). CDR1 and CDR2 from the germline V gene are MNHEY and SMNVEV (reference sequence). The CDR3 consists of 14 residues. Trimming left V 2 bases short and J 6 bases short, with 8 bases between. CDR3 sequence (DNA): TGTGCCAGCAGTTTAGACAGGATTAATTCACCCCTCCACTTT. It translates to CASSLDRINSPLHF.